Listed below are T cell receptor beta chains from one sample, sequenced in a study of tumor-infiltrating lymphocytes in primary liver carcinoma. TCRdb re-called the multiplex PCR reads with MiXCR, one entry per CDR3 protein. This table holds 320,000 or so distinct CDR3 sequences, over 55% found once. The specimen was peripheral blood. The receptors stem from a middle-aged man with primary liver carcinoma and hepatitis B virus infection. Each CDR3 is given with its conserved first and last residue. The order of the fields is D gene, V gene, J gene, CDR3 protein. The D gene is left open where the match is weak.

TRBD2	TRBV4-1	TRBJ2-7	CVSSQGVSGSSYEQYF
TRBD1	TRBV11-3	TRBJ2-1	CASSSGTGPYSVQFF
TRBD2	TRBV10-2	TRBJ2-3	CASSPLSPGLAPDTQYF
NA	TRBV7-3	TRBJ2-1	CASSTGSDNEQFF
NA	TRBV6-5	TRBJ1-2	CASNYSFEGTNGYTF
NA	TRBV4-1	TRBJ2-7	CASIQRGTGAGIDEQYF
NA	TRBV5-1	TRBJ2-1	CASSLGSGGSYNEQFF
TRBD1	TRBV5-1	TRBJ1-3	CASSRDSTFSGNTIYF
TRBD1	TRBV24-1	TRBJ2-3	CATSDPNLTGGNTDTQYF
TRBD2	TRBV6-6	TRBJ2-1	CTSSPTSGNNEQFF
TRBD1	TRBV14	TRBJ1-3	CASSHLGGYSGNTIYF
NA	TRBV6-6	TRBJ2-7	CACTPLLAVGRNEQYF